This paragraph covers one TCR beta chain sequence. Its antigen is unknown. The entry originates in a study of OX40 agonist ivuxolimab in advanced cancers. Whole-study context: Previous treatment with anti-PD-1, anti-PD-L1 or anti-CTLA-4 therapy was allowed; under 50% had received some. Findings and limits, study-wide: Some nonresponders likewise displayed low normalized T-cell clonal expansion.

V gave up 4 bases and J gave up 1 base; unmatched junction bases: 7. The germline gives CDR1 SGHTS, CDR2 YDEGEE. CDR3 size: 16 residues. This table comes from immunoSEQ multiplex PCR, and its TCRdb copy is limited to in-frame clones, with some not included. Of over 65,000 clones in the sample, approximately 80% are singletons; the top ten hold 0.35% to 0.5%. V usage is TRBV5-8 and J usage is TRBJ2-4; TRBD1 matches at 8 bases. Sequenced here: CD4+ or CD8+ T cells sorted from blood, sampled in a trial of the OX40 agonist ivuxolimab. The source is an adult with an advanced solid tumor such as melanoma, head and neck, liver or kidney cancer. This CDR3 reads CASSLRTGMAKNIQYF. The CDR3 DNA sequence: TGTGCCAGCAGCCTACGGACAGGGATGGCCAAAAACATTCAGTACTTC. The entire variable domain, with the rest obtained from reference TRBV5-8 and TRBJ2-4, is as follows: EAGVTQSPTHLIKTRGQQATLRCSPISGHTSVYWYQQALGLGLQFLLWYDEGEERNRGNFPPRFSGRQFPNYSSELNVNALELEDSALYLCASSLRTGMAKNIQYFGAGTRLSVL.